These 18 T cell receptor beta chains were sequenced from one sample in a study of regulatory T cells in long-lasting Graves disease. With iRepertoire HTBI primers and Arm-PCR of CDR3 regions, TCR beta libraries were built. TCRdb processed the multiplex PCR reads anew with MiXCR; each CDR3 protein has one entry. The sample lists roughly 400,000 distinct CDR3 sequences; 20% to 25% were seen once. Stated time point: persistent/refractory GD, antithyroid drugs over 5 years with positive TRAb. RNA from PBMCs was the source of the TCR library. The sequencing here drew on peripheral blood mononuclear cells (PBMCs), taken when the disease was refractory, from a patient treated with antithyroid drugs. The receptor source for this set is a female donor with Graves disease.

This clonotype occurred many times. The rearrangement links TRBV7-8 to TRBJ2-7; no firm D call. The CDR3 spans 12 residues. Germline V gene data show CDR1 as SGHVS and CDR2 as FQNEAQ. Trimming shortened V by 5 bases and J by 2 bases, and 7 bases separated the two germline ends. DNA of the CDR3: TGTGCCAGCAGCCAGGCAACCTACGAGCAGTACTTC. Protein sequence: CASSQATYEQYF. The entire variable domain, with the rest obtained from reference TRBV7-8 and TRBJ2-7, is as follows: GAGVSQSPRYKVAKRGQDVALRCDPISGHVSLFWYQQALGQGPEFLTYFQNEAQLDKSGLPSDRFFAERPEGSVSTLKIQRTQQEDSAVYLCASSQATYEQYFGPGTRLTVT.

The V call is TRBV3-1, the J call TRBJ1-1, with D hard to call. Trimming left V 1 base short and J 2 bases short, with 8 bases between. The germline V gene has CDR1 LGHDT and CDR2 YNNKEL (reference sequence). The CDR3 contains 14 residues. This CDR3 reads CASSQAVGNTEAFF. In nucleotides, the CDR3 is TGTGCCAGCAGCCAAGCGGTCGGTAACACTGAAGCTTTCTTT.

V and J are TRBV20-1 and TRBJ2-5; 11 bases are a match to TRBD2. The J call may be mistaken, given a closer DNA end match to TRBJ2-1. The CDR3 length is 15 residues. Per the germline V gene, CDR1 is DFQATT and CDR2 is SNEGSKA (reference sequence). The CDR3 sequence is CSARELAGVGYEQFF. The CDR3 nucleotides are TGCAGTGCTAGAGAACTAGCGGGAGTGGGGTATGAGCAGTTCTTC.

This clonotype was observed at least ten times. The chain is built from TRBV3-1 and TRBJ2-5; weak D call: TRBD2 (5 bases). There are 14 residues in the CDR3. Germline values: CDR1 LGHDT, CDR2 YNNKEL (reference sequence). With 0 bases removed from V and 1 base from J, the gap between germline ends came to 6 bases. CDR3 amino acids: CASSQDAGQETQYF. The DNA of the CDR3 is TGTGCCAGCAGCCAAGATGCGGGCCAAGAGACCCAGTACTTC.

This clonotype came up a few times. CDR3 protein: CASSLSGSNYNEQFF. The CDR3 region has the DNA TGTGCCAGCAGCTTAAGCGGGAGTAACTACAATGAGCAGTTCTTC. The chain is built from TRBV7-2 and TRBJ2-1, with 8 bases lining up with TRBD2. V was pared by 2 bases and J by 3 bases, with 3 bases of the junction left unmatched. Per germline, CDR1 SGHTA and CDR2 FQGNSA. The CDR3 length is 15 residues. Complete variable domain (other parts from reference TRBV7-2 and TRBJ2-1): GAGVSQSPSNKVTEKGKDVELRCDPISGHTALYWYRQSLGQGLEFLIYFQGNSAPDKSGLPSDRFSAERTGGSVSTLTIQRTQQEDSAVYLCASSLSGSNYNEQFFGPGTRLTVL.

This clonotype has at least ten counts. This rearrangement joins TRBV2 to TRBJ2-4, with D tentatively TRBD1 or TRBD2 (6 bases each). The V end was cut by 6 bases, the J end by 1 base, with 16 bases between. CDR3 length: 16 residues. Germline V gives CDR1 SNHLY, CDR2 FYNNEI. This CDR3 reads CASSGEGGLAKNIQYF. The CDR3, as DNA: TGTGCCAGCAGCGGCGAGGGGGGCCTCGCCAAAAACATTCAGTACTTC.

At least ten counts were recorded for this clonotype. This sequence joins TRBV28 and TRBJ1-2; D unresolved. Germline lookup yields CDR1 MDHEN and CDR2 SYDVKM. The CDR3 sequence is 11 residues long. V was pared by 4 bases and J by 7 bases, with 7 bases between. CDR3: CASSSLSGYTF. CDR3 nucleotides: TGTGCCAGCAGTTCCCTAAGTGGCTACACCTTC.

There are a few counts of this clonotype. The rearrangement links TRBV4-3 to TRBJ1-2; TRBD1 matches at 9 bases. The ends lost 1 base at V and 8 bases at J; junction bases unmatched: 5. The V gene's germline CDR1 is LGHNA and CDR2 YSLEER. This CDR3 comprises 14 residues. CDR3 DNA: TGCGCCAGCAGCCAAGTGGGACAGGGCGGCGGCTACACCTTC. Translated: CASSQVGQGGGYTF.

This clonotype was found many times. CDR3: CASSPRDSGDEQYF. For the CDR3, the DNA is TGTGCCAGCAGCCCTCGGGACTCTGGCGACGAGCAGTACTTC. The gene calls are TRBV13 and TRBJ2-7, with a weak D call TRBD2 (6 bases). The germline CDR1 and CDR2 sequences are PRHDT and FYEKMQ (reference sequence). The CDR3 covers 14 residues. V was pared by 5 bases and J by 5 bases, with 16 bases between.

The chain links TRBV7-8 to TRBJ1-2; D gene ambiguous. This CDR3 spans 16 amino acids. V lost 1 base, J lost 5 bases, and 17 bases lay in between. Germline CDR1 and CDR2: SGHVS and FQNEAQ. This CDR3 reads CASSLGLVTPLYGYTF. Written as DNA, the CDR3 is TGTGCCAGCAGCTTAGGTTTGGTGACACCCCTTTATGGCTACACCTTC.

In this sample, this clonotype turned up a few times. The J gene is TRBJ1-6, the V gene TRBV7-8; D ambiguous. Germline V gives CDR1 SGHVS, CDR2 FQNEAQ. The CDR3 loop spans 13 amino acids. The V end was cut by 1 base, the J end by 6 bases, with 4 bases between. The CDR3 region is CASSLGINSPLHF. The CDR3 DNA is TGTGCCAGCAGCTTAGGAATTAATTCACCCCTCCACTTT.

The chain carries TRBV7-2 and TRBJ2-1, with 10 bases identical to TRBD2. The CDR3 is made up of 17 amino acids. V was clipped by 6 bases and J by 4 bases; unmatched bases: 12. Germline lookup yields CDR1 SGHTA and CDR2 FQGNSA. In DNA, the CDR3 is TGTGCCAGCAGAGGAGGGGTAGCGGGAGGAGTATACAATGAGCAGTTCTTC. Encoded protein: CASRGGVAGGVYNEQFF.

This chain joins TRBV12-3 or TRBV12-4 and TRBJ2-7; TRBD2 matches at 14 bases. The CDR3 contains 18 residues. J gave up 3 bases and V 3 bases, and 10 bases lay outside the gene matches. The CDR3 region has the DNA TGTGCCAGCAGTTTCGTGGGGACTAGCGGGGGAAGACACTACGAGCAGTACTTC. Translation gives CASSFVGTSGGRHYEQYF.

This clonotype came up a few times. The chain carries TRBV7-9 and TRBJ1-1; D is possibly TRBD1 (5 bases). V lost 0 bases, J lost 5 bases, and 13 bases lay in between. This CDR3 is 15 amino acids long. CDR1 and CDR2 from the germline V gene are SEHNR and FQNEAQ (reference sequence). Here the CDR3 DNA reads TGTGCCAGCAGCTTAGCCCCCGGGGACGGGACTGAAGCTTTCTTT. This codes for CASSLAPGDGTEAFF.

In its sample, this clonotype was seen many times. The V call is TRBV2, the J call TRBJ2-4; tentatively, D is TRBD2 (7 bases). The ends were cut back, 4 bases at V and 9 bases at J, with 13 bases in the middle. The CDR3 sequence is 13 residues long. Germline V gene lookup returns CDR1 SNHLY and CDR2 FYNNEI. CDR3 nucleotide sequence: TGTGCCAGCAGTGGGGAGGGGGATGGCATTCAGTACTTC. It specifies CASSGEGDGIQYF.

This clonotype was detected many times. The CDR3 bases are TGTGCCAGCAGCCGAGGACTAGCGGGGGTTCAAGAGACCCAGTACTTC. It codes for CASSRGLAGVQETQYF. The chain links TRBV3-1 to TRBJ2-5, with TRBD2 matching over 13 bases. Per germline, CDR1 LGHDT and CDR2 YNNKEL (reference sequence). This CDR3 has 16 amino acids. The trim removed 4 bases at V and 2 bases at J, leaving 4 bases unmatched.

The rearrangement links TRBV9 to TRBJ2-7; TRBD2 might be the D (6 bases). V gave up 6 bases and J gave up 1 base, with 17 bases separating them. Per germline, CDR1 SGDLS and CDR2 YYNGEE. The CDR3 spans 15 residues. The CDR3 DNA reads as TGTGCCAGCATCCCCGTCAGGAGGGGTTCCTACGAGCAGTACTTC. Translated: CASIPVRRGSYEQYF.

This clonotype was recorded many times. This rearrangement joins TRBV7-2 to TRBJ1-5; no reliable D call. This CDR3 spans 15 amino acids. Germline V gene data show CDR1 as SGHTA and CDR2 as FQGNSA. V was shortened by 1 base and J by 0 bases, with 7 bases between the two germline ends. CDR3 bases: TGTGCCAGCAGCTTAGTGACGGGTAGCAATCAGCCCCAGCATTTT. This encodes CASSLVTGSNQPQHF.